The 13 T cell receptor beta chains listed next were all sequenced from one sample in a study of vaccination and CD4 T cells after COVID-19. Treatment indicated: approximately 11-day PBMC culture with coronavirus spike peptide pools or control peptides (ViraFEST assay). No cognate antigen is known for these TCRs. CD4+ T cells that had been cultured provided DNA sequenced with the Oncomine TCR Beta short-read assay. TCRdb re-derived calls from the PCR reads in MiXCR, one entry per CDR3 protein. The sample lists roughly 16,000 distinct CDR3 sequences; around 59% were seen once. The specimen sequenced was CD4+ T cells from blood, cultured in vitro. Receptors were obtained from a human donor who had recovered from COVID-19.

The chain recombines TRBV20-1 with TRBJ1-3; no clear D. The germline V and J ends were trimmed by 3 bases and 2 bases, with 11 bases remaining between them. The CDR3 is 14 residues long. Germline V gene lookup returns CDR1 DFQATT and CDR2 SNEGSKA (reference sequence). The CDR3, as DNA: TGCAGTGCTAGGTCTCGGCCTACTGGAAACACCATATATTTT. It yields the protein CSARSRPTGNTIYF.

The genes are TRBV5-1 and TRBJ1-3; no clear D. The length of the CDR3 is 14 residues. V shed 0 bases and J shed 4 bases, with 8 bases lying between them. The germline V gene encodes CDR1 SGHRS and CDR2 YFSETQ. In DNA form, the CDR3 reads TGCGCCAGCAGCTTGGACGGAGGCGGAAACACCATATATTTT. Translation gives CASSLDGGGNTIYF. Full variable domain (missing parts from reference TRBV5-1 and TRBJ1-3): KAGVTQTPRYLIKTRGQQVTLSCSPISGHRSVSWYQQTPGQGLQFLFEYFSETQRNKGNFPGRFSGRQFSNSRSEMNVSTLELGDSALYLCASSLDGGGNTIYFGEGSWLTVV.

The chain joins TRBV14 to TRBJ2-4, with TRBD2 as a possible D gene (5 bases). There are 13 residues in the CDR3. V was trimmed by 4 bases and J by 10 bases, leaving 14 bases between them. Per the germline V gene, CDR1 is SGHDN and CDR2 is FVKESK. CDR3 region: CASSRGRTEIQYF. The CDR3 bases are TGTGCCAGCAGCCGAGGGCGTACCGAGATTCAGTACTTC.

The chain uses TRBV5-8 and TRBJ2-3, with a possible D match to TRBD2 (5 bases). V lost 4 bases to trimming and J lost 5 bases, with 20 bases between them. The CDR3 consists of 16 residues. The germline V gene encodes CDR1 SGHTS and CDR2 YDEGEE. Here the CDR3 reads CASSLSPGKREDTQYF. The CDR3 DNA reads as TGTGCCAGCAGCCTCTCCCCGGGGAAGAGGGAAGATACGCAGTATTTT.

The chain carries TRBV19 and TRBJ1-3, with TRBD1 identical over 8 bases. After removal of 4 bases from V and 4 bases from J, the junction contained 6 bases not matched to a gene. Germline CDR1 is LNHDA and CDR2 is SQIVND (reference sequence). This CDR3 is built from 15 residues. CDR3 region: CASSTSGTGGNTIYF. In nucleotides, the CDR3 is TGTGCCAGTAGTACCTCAGGGACAGGCGGAAACACCATATATTTT.

The V and J genes are TRBV2 and TRBJ1-5; the D is unclear. Germline CDR1 reads SNHLY; CDR2 reads FYNNEI. Deletions cut 3 bases from V and 3 bases from J, with 6 bases between. The CDR3 covers 13 residues. CDR3 residues: CASSDEFNQPQHF. The CDR3 bases are TGTGCCAGCAGTGACGAGTTCAATCAGCCCCAGCATTTT.

By frequency in the sample, this clonotype is large. The gene calls are TRBV20-1 and TRBJ1-2, with D possibly being TRBD1 (5 bases). There are 11 residues in the CDR3. Germline V CDR1 and CDR2: DFQATT, SNEGSKA (reference sequence). CDR3 nucleotide sequence: TGCAGCCTCGGGGGGTCCTATGGCTACACCTTC. Protein: CSLGGSYGYTF.

The V gene is TRBV29-1, the J gene TRBJ1-5; D is possibly TRBD1 (5 bases). Germline V CDR1 and CDR2: SQVTM, ANQGSEA. The CDR3 contains 12 residues. V was pared by 4 bases and J by 5 bases, with 9 bases between. CDR3 protein: CSVGGSDQPQHF. DNA for the CDR3: TGCAGCGTTGGGGGGTCTGATCAGCCCCAGCATTTT.

The V call is TRBV14, the J call TRBJ1-1; TRBD1 matches 7 bases. CDR1 is SGHDN and CDR2 is FVKESK in the germline V gene. The CDR3 length is 14 residues. The junction had 4 bases not matched to a gene; V was cut back by 1 base and J by 5 bases. CDR3 DNA sequence: TGTGCCAGCAGCCAAGGACAGGGACTTACTGAAGCTTTCTTT. Protein product: CASSQGQGLTEAFF.

The sample holds a few counts of this clonotype. The chain combines TRBV25-1 with TRBJ2-3; D gene uncertain. The CDR3 runs to 13 residues. V was cut by 6 bases and J by 3 bases, with 10 bases left in between. Germline CDR1 MGHDK, CDR2 SYGVNS. CDR3 protein: CASSPMGTDTQYF. CDR3 nucleotide sequence: TGTGCCAGCAGCCCCATGGGGACAGATACGCAGTATTTT.

This clonotype appeared a few times. The DNA for the CDR3 is TGTGCCAGTAGTATAGGACTAGCTTCCACAGATACGCAGTATTTT. Amino acid sequence: CASSIGLASTDTQYF. The chain employs TRBV19 and TRBJ2-3; the match to TRBD2 covers 7 bases. V shed 1 base, J shed 2 bases, and the junction held 3 bases outside the gene matches. CDR1 and CDR2 from the germline V gene are LNHDA and SQIVND (reference sequence). This CDR3 region has 15 residues.

The chain couples TRBV7-9 to TRBJ1-2; 7 bases agree with TRBD1. This CDR3 region has 15 residues. The germline gives CDR1 SEHNR, CDR2 FQNEAQ (reference sequence). Losses at the gene ends were 5 bases for V and 8 bases for J; bases not matched to a gene: 14. CDR3 sequence: CASSAGTVYMAGYTF. The CDR3 nucleotides are TGTGCCAGCAGCGCTGGGACAGTTTATATGGCGGGCTACACCTTC.

This clonotype was seen only a few times. The chain joins TRBV27 to TRBJ1-3; D is undetermined. The V end lost 0 bases, the J end lost 0 bases, and 9 bases lay between the germline ends. The CDR3 is made up of 16 amino acids. Germline V lookup: CDR1 MNHEY, CDR2 SMNVEV (reference sequence). This CDR3 is CASSLSGRGSGNTIYF. The CDR3 region has the DNA TGTGCCAGCAGTTTATCAGGCAGAGGCTCTGGAAACACCATATATTTT.